The source of this T cell receptor beta chain is a study of T-cell memory formation after mild COVID-19. MiXCR was run by TCRdb on the 5' RACE reads, yielding one entry per CDR3 protein. Altogether about 340,000 distinct CDR3 sequences are present, approximately 12% being singletons, with the ten largest covering about 20%. This clonotype was seen only a few times. Antigen: not known. Study-level findings and limits: Clones that contracted from day 15 to 85 had balanced CD4/CD8; later expanders were CD4+ biased. For second-wave clones that peaked at day 37, SARS-CoV-2 specificity went unverified. Pre-infection memory carried some responding clones, suggesting that cross-reactive memory joined.

Sequencing was carried out using PBMCs or a T cell subset sorted from them (not recorded which). The receptor was isolated from a man aged 18 to 30 who had mild COVID-19 (a few samples of this study predate the infection). Cell type and time point are not known.

The CDR3 loop is CASSPAGGAYEQYF. CDR3 nucleotides: TGCGCCAGCAGCCCGGCCGGGGGGGCGTACGAGCAGTACTTC. The chain links TRBV5-1 to TRBJ2-7; 8 bases line up with TRBD2. Germline CDR1 is SGHRS and CDR2 is YFSETQ. This CDR3 spans 14 amino acids. The V segment lost 4 bases and the J segment 4 bases; nucleotides outside the gene matches: 7. The entire variable domain, with the rest obtained from reference TRBV5-1 and TRBJ2-7, is as follows: KAGVTQTPRYLIKTRGQQVTLSCSPISGHRSVSWYQQTPGQGLQFLFEYFSETQRNKGNFPGRFSGRQFSNSRSEMNVSTLELGDSALYLCASSPAGGAYEQYFGPGTRLTVT.